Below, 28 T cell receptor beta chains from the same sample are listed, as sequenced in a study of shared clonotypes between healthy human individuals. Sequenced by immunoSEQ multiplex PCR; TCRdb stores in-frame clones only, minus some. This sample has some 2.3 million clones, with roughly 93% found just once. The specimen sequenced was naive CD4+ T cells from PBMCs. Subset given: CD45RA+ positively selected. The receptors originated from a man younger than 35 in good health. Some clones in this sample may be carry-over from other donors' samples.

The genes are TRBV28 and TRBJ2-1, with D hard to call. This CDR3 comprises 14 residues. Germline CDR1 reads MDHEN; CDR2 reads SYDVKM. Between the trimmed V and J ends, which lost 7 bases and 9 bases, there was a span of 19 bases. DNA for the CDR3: TGTGCCAGCAACGTCCCGACCCCCCTCGGTGAGCAGTTCTTC. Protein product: CASNVPTPLGEQFF.

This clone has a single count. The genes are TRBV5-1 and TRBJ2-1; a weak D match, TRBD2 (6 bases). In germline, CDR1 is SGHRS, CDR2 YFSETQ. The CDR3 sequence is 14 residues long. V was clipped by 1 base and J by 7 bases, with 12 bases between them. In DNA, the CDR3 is TGCGCCAGCAGCTTGTTCGGGACTCTGAATGAGCAGTTCTTC. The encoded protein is CASSLFGTLNEQFF.

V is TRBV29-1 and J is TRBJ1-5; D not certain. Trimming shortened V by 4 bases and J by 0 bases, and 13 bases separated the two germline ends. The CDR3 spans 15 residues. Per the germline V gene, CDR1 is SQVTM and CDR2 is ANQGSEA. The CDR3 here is CSVVVRAGSNQPQHF. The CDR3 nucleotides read TGCAGCGTTGTGGTCCGTGCAGGTAGCAATCAGCCCCAGCATTTT.

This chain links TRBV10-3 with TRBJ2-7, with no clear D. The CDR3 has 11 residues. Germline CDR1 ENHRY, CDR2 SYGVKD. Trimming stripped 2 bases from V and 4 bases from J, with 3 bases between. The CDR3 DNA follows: TGTGCCATCAGTGAGCGTTACGAGCAGTACTTC. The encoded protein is CAISERYEQYF.

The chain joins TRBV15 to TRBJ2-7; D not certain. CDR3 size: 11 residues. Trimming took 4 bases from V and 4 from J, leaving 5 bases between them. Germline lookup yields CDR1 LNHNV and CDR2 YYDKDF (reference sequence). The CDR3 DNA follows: TGTGCCACCAGCATCCATTACGAGCAGTACTTC. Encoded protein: CATSIHYEQYF. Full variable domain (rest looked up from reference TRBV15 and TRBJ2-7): DAMVIQNPRYQVTQFGKPVTLSCSQTLNHNVMYWYQQKSSQAPKLLFHYYDKDFNNEADTPDNFQSRRPNTSFCFLDIRSPGLGDTAMYLCATSIHYEQYFGPGTRLTVT.

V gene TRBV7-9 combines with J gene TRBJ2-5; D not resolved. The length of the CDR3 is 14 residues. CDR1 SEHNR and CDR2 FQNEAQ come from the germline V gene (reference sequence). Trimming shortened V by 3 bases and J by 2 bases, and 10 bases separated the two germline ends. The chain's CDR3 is CASSLLVIQETQYF. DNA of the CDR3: TGTGCCAGCAGCTTGCTTGTCATTCAAGAGACCCAGTACTTC.

The CDR3 sequence: CASSRGLRATNEKLFF. DNA for the CDR3: TGTGCCAGCAGCCGGGGTTTAAGGGCAACTAATGAAAAACTGTTTTTT. The V gene is TRBV9, the J gene TRBJ1-4; D not certain. This CDR3 comprises 16 residues. V lost 4 bases, J lost 0 bases, and 13 bases lay in between. Germline values: CDR1 SGDLS, CDR2 YYNGEE.

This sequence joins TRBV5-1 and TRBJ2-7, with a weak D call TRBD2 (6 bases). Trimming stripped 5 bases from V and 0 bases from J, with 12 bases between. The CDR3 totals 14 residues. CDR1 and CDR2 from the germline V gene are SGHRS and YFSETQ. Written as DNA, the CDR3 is TGCGCCAGCAGGCCGGGACTTACCTCCTACGAGCAGTACTTC. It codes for CASRPGLTSYEQYF.

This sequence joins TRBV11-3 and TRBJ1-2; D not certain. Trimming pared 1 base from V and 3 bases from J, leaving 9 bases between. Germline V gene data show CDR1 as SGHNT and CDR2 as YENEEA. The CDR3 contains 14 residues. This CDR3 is CASSLVWVDYGYTF. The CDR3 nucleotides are TGTGCCAGCAGCTTAGTGTGGGTTGACTATGGCTACACCTTC.

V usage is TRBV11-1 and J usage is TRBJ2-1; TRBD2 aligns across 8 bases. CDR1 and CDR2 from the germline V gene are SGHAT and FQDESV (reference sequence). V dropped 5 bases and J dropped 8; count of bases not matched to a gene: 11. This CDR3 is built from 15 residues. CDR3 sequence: CASSTTSGDLDEQFF. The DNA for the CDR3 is TGTGCCAGCAGCACAACTAGCGGCGATTTGGATGAGCAGTTCTTC.

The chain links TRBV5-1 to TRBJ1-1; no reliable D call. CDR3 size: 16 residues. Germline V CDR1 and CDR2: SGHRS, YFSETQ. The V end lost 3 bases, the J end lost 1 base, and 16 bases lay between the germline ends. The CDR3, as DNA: TGCGCCAGCAGCTCAAATGAGTTGGCGTCGAACACTGAAGCTTTCTTT. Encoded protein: CASSSNELASNTEAFF.

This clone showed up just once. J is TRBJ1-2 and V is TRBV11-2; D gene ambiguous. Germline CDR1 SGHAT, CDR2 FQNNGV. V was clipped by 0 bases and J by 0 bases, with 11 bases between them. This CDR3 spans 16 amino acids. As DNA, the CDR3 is TGTGCCAGCAGCTTAGATCTGGCACGCTCTAACTATGGCTACACCTTC. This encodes CASSLDLARSNYGYTF.

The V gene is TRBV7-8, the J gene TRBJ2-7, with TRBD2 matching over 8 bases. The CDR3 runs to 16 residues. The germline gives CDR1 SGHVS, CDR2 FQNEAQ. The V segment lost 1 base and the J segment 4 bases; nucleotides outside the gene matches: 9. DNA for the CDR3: TGTGCCAGCAGCTTAGGATTGGCGGGAGGAGGATACGAGCAGTACTTC. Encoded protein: CASSLGLAGGGYEQYF.

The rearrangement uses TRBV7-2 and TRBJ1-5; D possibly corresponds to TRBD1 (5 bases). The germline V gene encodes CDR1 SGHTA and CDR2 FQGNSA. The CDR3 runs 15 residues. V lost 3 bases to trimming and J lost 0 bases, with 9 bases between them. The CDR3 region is CASSFLQDSNQPQHF. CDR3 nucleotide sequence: TGTGCCAGCAGCTTCTTACAGGATAGCAATCAGCCCCAGCATTTT.

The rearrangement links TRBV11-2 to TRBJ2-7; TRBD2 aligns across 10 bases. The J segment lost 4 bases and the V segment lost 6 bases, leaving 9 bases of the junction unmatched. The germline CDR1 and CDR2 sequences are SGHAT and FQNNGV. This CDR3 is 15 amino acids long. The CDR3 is CASSSLAGAMYEQYF. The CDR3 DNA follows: TGTGCCAGCAGTTCTCTAGCGGGAGCGATGTACGAGCAGTACTTC.

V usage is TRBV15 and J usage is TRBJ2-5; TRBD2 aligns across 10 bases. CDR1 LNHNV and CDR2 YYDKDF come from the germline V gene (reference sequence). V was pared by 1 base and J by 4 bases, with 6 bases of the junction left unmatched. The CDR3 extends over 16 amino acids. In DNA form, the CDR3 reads TGTGCCACCAGCAGAGCCCCCCGGACTAGCGGAGAGACCCAGTACTTC. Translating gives CATSRAPRTSGETQYF. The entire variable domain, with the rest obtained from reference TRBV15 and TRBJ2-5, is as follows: DAMVIQNPRYQVTQFGKPVTLSCSQTLNHNVMYWYQQKSSQAPKLLFHYYDKDFNNEADTPDNFQSRRPNTSFCFLDIRSPGLGDTAMYLCATSRAPRTSGETQYFGPGTRLLVL.

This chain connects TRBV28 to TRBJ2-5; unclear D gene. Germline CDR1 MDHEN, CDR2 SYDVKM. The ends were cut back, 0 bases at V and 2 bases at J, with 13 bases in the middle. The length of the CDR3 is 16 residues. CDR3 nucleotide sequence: TGTGCCAGCAGTTTATGGGGTGGGGTCGGTCAAGAGACCCAGTACTTC. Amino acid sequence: CASSLWGGVGQETQYF.

The CDR3 DNA reads TGTGCCAGCAGCCATAGGGGGACGGGGGAGGCCCCAGATACGCAGTATTTT. Its protein product is CASSHRGTGEAPDTQYF. This rearrangement joins TRBV4-2 to TRBJ2-3; D tentatively reads TRBD1 or TRBD2 (6 bases each). V was pared by 3 bases and J by 4 bases, with 20 bases between. CDR3 length: 17 residues. The germline V gene encodes CDR1 LGHNA and CDR2 YNFKEQ.

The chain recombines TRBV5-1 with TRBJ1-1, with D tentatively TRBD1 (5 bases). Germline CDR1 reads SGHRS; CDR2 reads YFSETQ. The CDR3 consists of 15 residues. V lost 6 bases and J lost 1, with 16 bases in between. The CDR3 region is CASTVGQGSNTEAFF. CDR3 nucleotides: TGCGCCAGCACCGTGGGGCAGGGCTCGAACACTGAAGCTTTCTTT.

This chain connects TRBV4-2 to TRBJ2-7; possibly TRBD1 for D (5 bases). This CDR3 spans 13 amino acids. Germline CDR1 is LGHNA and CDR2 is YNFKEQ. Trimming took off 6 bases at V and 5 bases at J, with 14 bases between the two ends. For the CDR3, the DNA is TGTGCCAGCAGGGGCTCAGGGCAGAACGAGCAGTACTTC. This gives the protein CASRGSGQNEQYF.

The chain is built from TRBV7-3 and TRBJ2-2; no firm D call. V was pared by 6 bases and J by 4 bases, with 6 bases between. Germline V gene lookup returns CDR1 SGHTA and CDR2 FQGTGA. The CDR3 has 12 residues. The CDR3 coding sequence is TGTGCCAGCAGTGGTGGCACCGGGGAGCTGTTTTTT. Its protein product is CASSGGTGELFF.

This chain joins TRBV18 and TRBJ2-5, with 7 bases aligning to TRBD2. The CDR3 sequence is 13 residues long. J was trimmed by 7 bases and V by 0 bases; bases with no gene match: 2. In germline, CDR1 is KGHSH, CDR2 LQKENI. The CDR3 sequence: CASSPPGEGTQYF. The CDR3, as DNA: TGTGCCAGCTCACCACCAGGGGAGGGGACCCAGTACTTC. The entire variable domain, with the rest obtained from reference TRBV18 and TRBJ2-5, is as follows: NAGVMQNPRHLVRRRGQEARLRCSPMKGHSHVYWYRQLPEEGLKFMVYLQKENIIDESGMPKERFSAEFPKEGPSILRIQQVVRGDSAAYFCASSPPGEGTQYFGPGTRLLVL.

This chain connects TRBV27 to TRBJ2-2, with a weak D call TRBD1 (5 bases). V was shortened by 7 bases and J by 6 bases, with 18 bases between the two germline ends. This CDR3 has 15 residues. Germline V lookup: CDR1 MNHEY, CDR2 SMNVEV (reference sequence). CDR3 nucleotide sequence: TGTGCCAGCACCCTAGGGGCTGTAGGATCCGGGGAGCTGTTTTTT. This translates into CASTLGAVGSGELFF.

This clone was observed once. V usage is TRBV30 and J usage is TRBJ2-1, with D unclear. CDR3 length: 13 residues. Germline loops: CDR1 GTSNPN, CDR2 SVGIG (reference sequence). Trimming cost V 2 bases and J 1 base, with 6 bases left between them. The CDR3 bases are TGTGCCTGGAGTAGGCTTTCCTACAATGAGCAGTTCTTC. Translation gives CAWSRLSYNEQFF. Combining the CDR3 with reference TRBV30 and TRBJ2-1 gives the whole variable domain SQTIHQWPATLVQPVGSPLSLECTVEGTSNPNLYWYRQAAGRGLQLLFYSVGIGQISSEVPQNLSASRPQDRQFILSSKKLLLSDSGFYLCAWSRLSYNEQFFGPGTRLTVL.

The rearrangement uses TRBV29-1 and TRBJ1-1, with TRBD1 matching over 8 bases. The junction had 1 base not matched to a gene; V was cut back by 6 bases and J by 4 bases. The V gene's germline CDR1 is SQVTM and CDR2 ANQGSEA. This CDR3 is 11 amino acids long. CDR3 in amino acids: CSVGTGTEAFF. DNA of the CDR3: TGCAGCGTGGGGACAGGCACTGAAGCTTTCTTT.

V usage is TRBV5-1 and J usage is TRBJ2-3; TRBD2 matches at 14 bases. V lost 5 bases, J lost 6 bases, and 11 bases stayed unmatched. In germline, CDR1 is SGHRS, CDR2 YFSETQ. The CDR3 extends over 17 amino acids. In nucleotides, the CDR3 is TGCGCCAGCAGTTTTGGACTAGCGGGAGGAGGTTGGGATACGCAGTATTTT. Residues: CASSFGLAGGGWDTQYF.

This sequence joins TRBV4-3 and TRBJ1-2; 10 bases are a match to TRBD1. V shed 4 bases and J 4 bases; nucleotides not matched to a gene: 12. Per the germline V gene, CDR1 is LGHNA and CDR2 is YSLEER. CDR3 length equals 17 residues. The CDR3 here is CASSLEADRGAPYGYTF. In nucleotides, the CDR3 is TGCGCCAGCAGCCTAGAAGCGGACAGGGGGGCCCCCTATGGCTACACCTTC.

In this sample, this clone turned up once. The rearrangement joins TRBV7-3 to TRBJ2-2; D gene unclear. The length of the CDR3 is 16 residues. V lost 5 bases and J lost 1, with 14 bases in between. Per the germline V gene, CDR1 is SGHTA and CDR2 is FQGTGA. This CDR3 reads CASSPHRLQNTGELFF. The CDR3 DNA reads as TGTGCCAGCAGCCCACATAGACTCCAGAACACCGGGGAGCTGTTTTTT.